The sequence of this TCR beta chain was determined in a study of tumor-infiltrating lymphocytes in primary liver carcinoma. In the study overall: Samples returned roughly 3.65 to 8 million productive TCRbeta reads, a yield that was similar across tissue types.

Blood RNA was derived from unsorted whole blood, and germline DNA was extracted too. About this clonotype itself: Its antigen is currently unknown. The junction shows a germline mismatch at one end, possibly a read error.

From germline, CDR1 is SEHNR and CDR2 FQNEAQ (reference sequence). The CDR3 loop spans 12 amino acids. Study results and limitations: Less overlap was seen in tumor-adjacent and tumor-blood pairs than in tumor region pairs.

From approximately 550 ng of total RNA, TCR beta-specific cDNA was reverse-transcribed using a constant-region primer. What produced the TCR beta libraries was three nested multiplex PCR rounds using slightly modified ARM-PCR. A C-beta reverse primer and TRBV1-TRBV30 forward primers served in each of the first two PCR rounds, at 10 cycles apiece. TCRdb reprocessed the multiplex PCR reads via MiXCR and lists one record per CDR3 protein. The sample shows 300,000 to 350,000 distinct CDR3 sequences, about two thirds of them seen only once. V usage is TRBV7-9 and J usage is TRBJ1-5; D call uncertain. The clonotype originates from a man aged 40-49 years with primary liver carcinoma and hepatitis B virus infection. Sequenced material: peripheral blood. Written as DNA, the CDR3 is TGTGCCAGCAACCCTCGACGAACTCCCCAACATTTT. This encodes CASNPRRTPQHF.